These T cell receptor beta chains were read from a single sample in a study of cytomegalovirus exposure and HLA in healthy donors. Produced via immunoSEQ multiplex PCR; TCRdb's table is partial and in-frame only. Here the sample spans some 310,000 clones, 88% being singletons. The source material was PBMCs. The source of these receptors is a young man in good health and CMV-seronegative. CDR3s include the opening cysteine and the closing phenylalanine or tryptophan. D genes are given only for firm matches. Only some rows state a clone size, as once, few, many or a class for expanded clones.

clone_size: NA; v_call: TRBV11-2; j_call: TRBJ1-5; d_call: TRBD1; cdr3_nt: TGTGCCAGCAGCACAGGACAGGGTCGGAATCAGCCCCAGCATTTT; cdr3_aa: CASSTGQGRNQPQHF
clone_size: NA; v_call: TRBV27; j_call: TRBJ2-1; d_call: TRBD1; cdr3_nt: TGTGCCAGCAACAGGGGACCCTACAATGAGCAGTTCTTC; cdr3_aa: CASNRGPYNEQFF
clone_size: few; v_call: TRBV4-1; j_call: TRBJ2-7; d_call: NA; cdr3_nt: TGCGCCAGCAGCCACGTTGGAGGGGCACTCGACTCCTACGAGCAGTACTTC; cdr3_aa: CASSHVGGALDSYEQYF
clone_size: NA; v_call: TRBV4-1; j_call: TRBJ2-5; d_call: NA; cdr3_nt: TGCGCCAGCAGCCAATCCTCGACGGGGGAGACCCAGTACTTC; cdr3_aa: CASSQSSTGETQYF
clone_size: NA; v_call: TRBV14; j_call: TRBJ2-5; d_call: TRBD2; cdr3_nt: TGTGCCAGCAGCCAGGGACTAGCGGCACAAGAGACCCAGTACTTC; cdr3_aa: CASSQGLAAQETQYF
clone_size: NA; v_call: TRBV7-6; j_call: TRBJ1-5; d_call: NA; cdr3_nt: TGTGCCAGCAGCTTAGCGGAGATTGATCAGCCCCAGCATTTT; cdr3_aa: CASSLAEIDQPQHF
clone_size: NA; v_call: TRBV7-7; j_call: TRBJ1-1; d_call: NA; cdr3_nt: TGTGCCAGCAGCCCCTCTTCGGGGATGAACACTGAAGCTTTCTTT; cdr3_aa: CASSPSSGMNTEAFF
clone_size: NA; v_call: TRBV13; j_call: TRBJ1-2; d_call: NA; cdr3_nt: TGTGCCAGCAGCCAGAGGCTACAGGGTAGAAGGTATGGCTACACCTTC; cdr3_aa: CASSQRLQGRRYGYTF
clone_size: few; v_call: TRBV7-2; j_call: TRBJ1-1; d_call: TRBD1; cdr3_nt: TGTGCCAGCAGCCCCGACAGGGGACCTTTCTTT; cdr3_aa: CASSPDRGPFF
clone_size: NA; v_call: TRBV5-6; j_call: TRBJ1-1; d_call: NA; cdr3_nt: TGTGCCAGCAGCTTGGAAACGGGAGGACGGACTGAAGCTTTCTTT; cdr3_aa: CASSLETGGRTEAFF
clone_size: NA; v_call: TRBV19; j_call: TRBJ1-1; d_call: TRBD1; cdr3_nt: TGTGCCAGTAGTATCACAGGGGTAAGCACTGAAGCTTTCTTT; cdr3_aa: CASSITGVSTEAFF
clone_size: NA; v_call: TRBV9; j_call: TRBJ2-2; d_call: NA; cdr3_nt: TGTGCCAGCAGCGTAGCTCTGACAAGATCATCCGGGGAGCTGTTTTTT; cdr3_aa: CASSVALTRSSGELFF
clone_size: NA; v_call: TRBV10-2; j_call: TRBJ2-6; d_call: TRBD1; cdr3_nt: TGCGCCAGCAGGAGACAGGGGGCTGGGGCCAACGTCCTGACTTTC; cdr3_aa: CASRRQGAGANVLTF
clone_size: NA; v_call: TRBV7-9; j_call: TRBJ2-3; d_call: NA; cdr3_nt: TGTGCCAGCAGCCGTACAGGGACAGATACGCAGTATTTT; cdr3_aa: CASSRTGTDTQYF
clone_size: NA; v_call: TRBV12-5; j_call: TRBJ1-5; d_call: NA; cdr3_nt: TGTGCTAGTGGTTGGGGCAAAGATCAGCCCCAGCATTTT; cdr3_aa: CASGWGKDQPQHF
clone_size: few; v_call: TRBV9; j_call: TRBJ1-2; d_call: NA; cdr3_nt: TGTGCCAGCAGCGTAGAACCCGGGGGTGGCTACACCTTC; cdr3_aa: CASSVEPGGGYTF
clone_size: NA; v_call: TRBV30; j_call: TRBJ2-3; d_call: TRBD2; cdr3_nt: TGTGCCTGGAGCCCTAGCGGGGTTCTTGGAGATACGCAGTATTTT; cdr3_aa: CAWSPSGVLGDTQYF
clone_size: NA; v_call: TRBV12-5; j_call: TRBJ2-2; d_call: NA; cdr3_nt: TGTGCTAGTGGCAAGGACACGACGAACACCGGGGAGCTGTTTTTT; cdr3_aa: CASGKDTTNTGELFF
clone_size: NA; v_call: TRBV5-1; j_call: TRBJ2-7; d_call: NA; cdr3_nt: TGCGCCAGCAGCCCGGACAGCTACTCCTACGAGCAGTACTTC; cdr3_aa: CASSPDSYSYEQYF
clone_size: NA; v_call: TRBV29-1; j_call: TRBJ2-3; d_call: NA; cdr3_nt: TGCAGCGTTGAAGGTGGGCCCAAGAGCACAGATACGCAGTATTTT; cdr3_aa: CSVEGGPKSTDTQYF